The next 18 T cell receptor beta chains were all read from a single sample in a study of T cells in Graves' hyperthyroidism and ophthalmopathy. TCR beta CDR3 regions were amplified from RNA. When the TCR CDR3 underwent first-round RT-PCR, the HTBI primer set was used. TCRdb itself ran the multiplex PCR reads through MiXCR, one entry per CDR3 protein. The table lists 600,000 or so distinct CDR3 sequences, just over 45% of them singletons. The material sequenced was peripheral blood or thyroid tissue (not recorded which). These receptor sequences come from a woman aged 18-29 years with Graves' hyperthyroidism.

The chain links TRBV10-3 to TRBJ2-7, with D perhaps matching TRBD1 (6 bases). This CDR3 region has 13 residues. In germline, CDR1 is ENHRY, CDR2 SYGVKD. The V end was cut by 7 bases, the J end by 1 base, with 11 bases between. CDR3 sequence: CAIMYRASYEQYF. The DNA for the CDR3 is TGTGCCATCATGTACAGGGCTTCCTACGAGCAGTACTTC.

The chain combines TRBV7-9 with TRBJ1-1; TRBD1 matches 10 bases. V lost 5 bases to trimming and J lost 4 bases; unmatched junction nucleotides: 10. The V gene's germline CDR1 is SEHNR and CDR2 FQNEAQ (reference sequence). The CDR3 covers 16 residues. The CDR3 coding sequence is TGTGCCAGCAGCGCCAAGACAGGGGGCGTTGGCACTGAAGCTTTCTTT. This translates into CASSAKTGGVGTEAFF.

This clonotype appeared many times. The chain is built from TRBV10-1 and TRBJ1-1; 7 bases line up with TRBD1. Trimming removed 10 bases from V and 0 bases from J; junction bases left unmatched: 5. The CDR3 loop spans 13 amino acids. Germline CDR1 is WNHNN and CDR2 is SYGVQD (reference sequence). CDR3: CATRTGMNTEAFF. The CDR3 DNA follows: TGCGCCACCCGGACAGGCATGAACACTGAAGCTTTCTTT.

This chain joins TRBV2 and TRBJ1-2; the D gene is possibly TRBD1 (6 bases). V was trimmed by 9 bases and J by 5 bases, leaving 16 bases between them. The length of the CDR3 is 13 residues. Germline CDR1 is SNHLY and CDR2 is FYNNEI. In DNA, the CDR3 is TGTGCCAGTGCAAATCCGGGACATTATGGCTACACCTTC. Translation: CASANPGHYGYTF.

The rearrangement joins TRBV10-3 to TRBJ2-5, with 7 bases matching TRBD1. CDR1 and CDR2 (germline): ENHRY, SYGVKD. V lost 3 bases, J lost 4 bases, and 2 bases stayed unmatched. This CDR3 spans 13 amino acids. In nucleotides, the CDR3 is TGTGCCATCAGTGAACAGGGGCTAGAGACCCAGTACTTC. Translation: CAISEQGLETQYF.

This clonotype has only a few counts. CDR3 coding DNA: TGTGCCAGTACCGCCCCGACAGGGTTCGGTGGAAACACCATATATTTT. Protein product: CASTAPTGFGGNTIYF. This chain joins TRBV19 and TRBJ1-3, with TRBD1 identical over 7 bases. V lost 7 bases to trimming and J lost 3 bases; unmatched junction nucleotides: 12. Germline V gene lookup returns CDR1 LNHDA and CDR2 SQIVND (reference sequence). The CDR3 extends over 16 amino acids.

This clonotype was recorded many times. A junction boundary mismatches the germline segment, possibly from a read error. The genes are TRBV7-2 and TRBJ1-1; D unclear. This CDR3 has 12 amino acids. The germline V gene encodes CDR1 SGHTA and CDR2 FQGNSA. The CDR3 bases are TGTGCCAGCAGCTTCATGCGGTTTGGCGAGGTTTTT. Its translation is CASSFMRFGEVF.

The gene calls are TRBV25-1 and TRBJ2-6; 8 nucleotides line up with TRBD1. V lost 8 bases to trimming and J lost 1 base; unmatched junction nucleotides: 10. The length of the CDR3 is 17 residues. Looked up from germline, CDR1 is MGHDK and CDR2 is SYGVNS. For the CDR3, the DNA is TGTGCCAGCGTTAGGTCGACAGGGGAATCTGGGGCCAACGTCCTGACTTTC. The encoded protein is CASVRSTGESGANVLTF.

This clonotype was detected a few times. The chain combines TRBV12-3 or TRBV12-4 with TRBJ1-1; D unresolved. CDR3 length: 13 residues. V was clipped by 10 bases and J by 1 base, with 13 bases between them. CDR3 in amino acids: CAILWGGNTEAFF. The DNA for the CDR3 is TGTGCCATCTTGTGGGGAGGGAACACTGAAGCTTTCTTT.

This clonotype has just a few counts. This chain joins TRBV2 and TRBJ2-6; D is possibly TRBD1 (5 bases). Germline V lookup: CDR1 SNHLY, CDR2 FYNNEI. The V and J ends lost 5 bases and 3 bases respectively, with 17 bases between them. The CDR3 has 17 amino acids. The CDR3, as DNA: TGTGCCAGCAGTCTCGCCGCCTGGGGCCGTGGGGCCAACGTCCTGACTTTC. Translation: CASSLAAWGRGANVLTF.

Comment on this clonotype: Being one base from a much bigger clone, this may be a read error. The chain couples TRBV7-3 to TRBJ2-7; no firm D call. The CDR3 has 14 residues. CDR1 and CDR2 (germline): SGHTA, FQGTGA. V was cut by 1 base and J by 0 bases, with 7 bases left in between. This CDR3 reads CASSLNGLSYEQYF. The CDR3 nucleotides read TGTGCCAGCAGCTTAAACGGGCTCTCCTACGAGCAGTACTTC.

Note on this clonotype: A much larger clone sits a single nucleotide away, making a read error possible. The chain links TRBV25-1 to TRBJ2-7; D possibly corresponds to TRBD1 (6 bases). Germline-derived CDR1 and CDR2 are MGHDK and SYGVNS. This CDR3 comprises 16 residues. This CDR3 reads CASSESMDSLSCEQYF. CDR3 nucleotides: TGTGCCAGCAGTGAATCGATGGACAGCCTCTCCTGCGAGCAGTACTTC.

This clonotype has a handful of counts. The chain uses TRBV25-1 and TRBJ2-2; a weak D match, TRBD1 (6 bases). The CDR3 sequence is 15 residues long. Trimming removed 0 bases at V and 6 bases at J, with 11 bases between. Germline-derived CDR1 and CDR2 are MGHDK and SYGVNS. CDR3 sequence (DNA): TGTGCCAGCAGTGAATATAGGGGGAGCTCCGGGGAGCTGTTTTTT. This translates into CASSEYRGSSGELFF.

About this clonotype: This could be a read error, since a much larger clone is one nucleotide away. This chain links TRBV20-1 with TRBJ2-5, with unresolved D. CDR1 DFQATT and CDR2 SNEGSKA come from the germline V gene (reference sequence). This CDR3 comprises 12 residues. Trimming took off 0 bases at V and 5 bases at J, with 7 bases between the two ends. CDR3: CSARDRLETQYF. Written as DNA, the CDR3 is TGCAGTGCTAGAGACCGCCTGGAGACCCAGTACTTC.

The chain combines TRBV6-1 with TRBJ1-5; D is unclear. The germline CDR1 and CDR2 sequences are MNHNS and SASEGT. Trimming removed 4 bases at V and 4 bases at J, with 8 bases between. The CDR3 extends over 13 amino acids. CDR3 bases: TGTGCCAGCAGTGCCCCCCCGAATCAGCCCCAGCATTTT. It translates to CASSAPPNQPQHF.

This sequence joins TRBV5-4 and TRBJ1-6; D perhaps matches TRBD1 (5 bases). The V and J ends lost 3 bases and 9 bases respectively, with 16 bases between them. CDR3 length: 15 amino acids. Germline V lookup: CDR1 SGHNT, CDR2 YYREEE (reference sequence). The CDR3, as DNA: TGTGCCAGCAGCTCTAACACGGAGGGGCGTTCACCCCTCCACTTT. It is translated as CASSSNTEGRSPLHF.

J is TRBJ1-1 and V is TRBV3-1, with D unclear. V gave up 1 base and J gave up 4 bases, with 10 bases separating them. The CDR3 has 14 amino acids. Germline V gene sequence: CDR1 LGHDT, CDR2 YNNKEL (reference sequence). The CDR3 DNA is TGTGCCAGCAGCCAAGTGGATTCCGGCACTGAAGCTTTCTTT. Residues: CASSQVDSGTEAFF.

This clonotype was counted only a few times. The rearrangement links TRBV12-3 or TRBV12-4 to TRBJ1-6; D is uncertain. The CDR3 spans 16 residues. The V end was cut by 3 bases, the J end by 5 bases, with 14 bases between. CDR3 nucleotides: TGTGCCAGCAGTTTCTCGCGACGGAGGGATAATTCACCCCTCCACTTT. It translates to CASSFSRRRDNSPLHF.